This T cell receptor beta chain appears in the sequencing data of a study of T cell clusters in autoimmune cytopenias. Study results and limitations: No cluster-lack signature appeared between secondary cytopenia and chronic lymphocytic leukemia patients, apparently due to lymphoma masking. Clustering suggested that physiological T cell clusters were missing in primary autoimmune cytopenia patients.

The CDR3 totals 18 residues. TRB was amplified from roughly 250 ng of peripheral blood genomic DNA per sample. With regard to this clonotype: As yet, its antigen is unknown.

TRB rearrangements were amplified by touch-down multiplex PCR with mixed TRB-A/B primers. For each CDR3 protein, TCRdb gives one entry from its re-call of the multiplex PCR reads, without DNA. The repertoire shows roughly 8,100 distinct CDR3 sequences; the top ten hold about 5%. The receptor comes from a human donor with an autoimmune cytopenia or autoimmune hepatitis (not recorded which). The chain combines TRBV12-3 or TRBV12-4 with TRBJ2-1; no DNA is available, so the TRBD2 call from TCRdb remains unchecked. The sequencing input was peripheral blood. This CDR3 reads CASSYAQVRGTPLNEQFF.